This T cell receptor (beta chain) was sequenced during a study of patients and donors after allogeneic stem cell transplantation. V gave up 3 bases and J gave up 4 bases, with 10 bases separating them. The CDR3 loop spans 14 amino acids. TCRdb re-derived calls from the RT-PCR reads in MiXCR, one entry per CDR3 protein. The sample gives about 230,000 distinct CDR3 sequences, approximately 14% of which show up once; 11% is in the top ten. This clonotype was picked up many times. The clonotype comes from a human donor who was either an allogeneic HSCT recipient or a stem cell or donor lymphocyte infusion donor (not recorded which). It is not recorded whose cells these are; they may come from a transplant donor. Sequencing used blood, either unsorted or a sorted T cell fraction (not recorded which). The V gene is TRBV12-3 or TRBV12-4, the J gene TRBJ1-5; D gene unclear. The CDR3 loop reads CASSFFGLNQPQHF. For the CDR3, the DNA is TGTGCCAGCAGTTTCTTCGGACTGAATCAGCCCCAGCATTTT.